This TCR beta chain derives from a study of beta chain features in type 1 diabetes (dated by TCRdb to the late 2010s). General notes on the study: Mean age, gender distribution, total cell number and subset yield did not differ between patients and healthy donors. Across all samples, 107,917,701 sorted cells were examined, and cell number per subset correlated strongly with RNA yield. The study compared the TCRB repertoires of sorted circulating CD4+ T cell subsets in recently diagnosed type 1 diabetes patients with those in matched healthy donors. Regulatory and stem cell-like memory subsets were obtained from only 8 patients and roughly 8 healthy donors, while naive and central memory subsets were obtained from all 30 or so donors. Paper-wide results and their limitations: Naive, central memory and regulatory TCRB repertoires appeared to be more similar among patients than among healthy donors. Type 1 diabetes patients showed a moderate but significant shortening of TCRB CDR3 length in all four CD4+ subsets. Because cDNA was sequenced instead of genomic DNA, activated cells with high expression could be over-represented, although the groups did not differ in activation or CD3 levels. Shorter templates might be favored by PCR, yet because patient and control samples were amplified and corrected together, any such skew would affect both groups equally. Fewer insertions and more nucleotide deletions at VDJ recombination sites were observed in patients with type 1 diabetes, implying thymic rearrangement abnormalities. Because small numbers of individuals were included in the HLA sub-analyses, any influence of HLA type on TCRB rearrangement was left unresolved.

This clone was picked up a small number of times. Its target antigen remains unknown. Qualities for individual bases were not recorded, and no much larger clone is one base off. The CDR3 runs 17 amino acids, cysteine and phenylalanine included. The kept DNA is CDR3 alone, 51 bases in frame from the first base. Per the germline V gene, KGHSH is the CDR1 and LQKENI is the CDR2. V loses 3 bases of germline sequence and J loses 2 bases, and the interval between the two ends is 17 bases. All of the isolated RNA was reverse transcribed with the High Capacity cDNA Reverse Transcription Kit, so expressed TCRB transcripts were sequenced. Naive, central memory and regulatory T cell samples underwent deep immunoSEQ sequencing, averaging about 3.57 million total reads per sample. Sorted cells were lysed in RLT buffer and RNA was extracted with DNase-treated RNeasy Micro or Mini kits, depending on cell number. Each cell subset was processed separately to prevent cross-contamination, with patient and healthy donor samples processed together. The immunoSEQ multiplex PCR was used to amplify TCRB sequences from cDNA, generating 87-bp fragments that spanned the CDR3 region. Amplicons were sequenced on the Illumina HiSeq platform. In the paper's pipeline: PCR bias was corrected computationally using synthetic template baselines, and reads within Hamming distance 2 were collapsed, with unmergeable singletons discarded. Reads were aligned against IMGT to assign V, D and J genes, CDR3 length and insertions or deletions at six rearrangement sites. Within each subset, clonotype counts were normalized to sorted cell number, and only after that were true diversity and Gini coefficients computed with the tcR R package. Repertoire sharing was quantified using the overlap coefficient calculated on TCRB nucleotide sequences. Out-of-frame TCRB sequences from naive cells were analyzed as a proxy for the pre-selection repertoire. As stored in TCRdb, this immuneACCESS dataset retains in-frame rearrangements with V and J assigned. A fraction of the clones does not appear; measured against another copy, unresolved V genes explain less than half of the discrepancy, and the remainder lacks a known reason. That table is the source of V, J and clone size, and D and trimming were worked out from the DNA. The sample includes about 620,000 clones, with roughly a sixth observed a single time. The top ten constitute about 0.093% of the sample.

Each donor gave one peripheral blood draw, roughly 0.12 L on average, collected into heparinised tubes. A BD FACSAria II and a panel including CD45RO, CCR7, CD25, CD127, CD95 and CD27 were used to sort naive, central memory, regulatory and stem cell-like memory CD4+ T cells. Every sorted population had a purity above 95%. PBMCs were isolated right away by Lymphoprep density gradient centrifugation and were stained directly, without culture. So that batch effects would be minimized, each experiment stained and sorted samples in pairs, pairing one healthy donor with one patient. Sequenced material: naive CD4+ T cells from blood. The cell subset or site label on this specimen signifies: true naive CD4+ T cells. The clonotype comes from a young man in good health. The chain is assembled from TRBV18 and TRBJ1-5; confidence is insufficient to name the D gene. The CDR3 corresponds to CASSPQEGVMGNQPQHF. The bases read TGTGCCAGCTCACCTCAGGAGGGAGTTATGGGCAATCAGCCCCAGCATTTT.